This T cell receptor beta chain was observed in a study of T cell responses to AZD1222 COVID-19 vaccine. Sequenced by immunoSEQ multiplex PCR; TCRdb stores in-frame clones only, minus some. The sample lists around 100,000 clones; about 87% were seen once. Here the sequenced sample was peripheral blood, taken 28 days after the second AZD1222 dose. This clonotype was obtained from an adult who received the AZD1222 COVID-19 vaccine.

The CDR3 DNA reads as TGTGCCAGCAGTCCCACCGGACTAGCGGGGGAGGAGCTGTTTTTT. Translated, it gives CASSPTGLAGEELFF. The chain joins TRBV28 to TRBJ2-2; 13 positions match TRBD2. Germline assignment: CDR1 MDHEN and CDR2 SYDVKM. Germline trimming cut 5 bases from V and 10 bases from J; bases unmatched to any gene: 7. The CDR3 length is 15 residues.